The rows below give T cell receptor beta chains drawn from one sample of a study of control samples from healthy donors and cancer patients. TCRdb keeps only in-frame clones here, not all; method: immunoSEQ multiplex PCR. The sample includes about 44,000 clones, around 87% seen only once; the top ten take 10%. The sequenced sample was PBMCs. The origin of the receptors is an older woman with lung cancer. Both conserved end residues are part of each CDR3. The order of the fields is D gene, V gene, clone size, J gene, CDR3 DNA, CDR3 protein. The D gene is left open where the match is weak. Size is omitted from some rows. Given values are once, few, many or a class for expanded clones.

>TRBD1|TRBV6-2/TRBV6-3|NA|TRBJ1-3
TGTGCCAGCAGTTACGACCGGGACAGGGAGCCTTCCTCTGGAAACACCATATATTTT
CASSYDRDREPSSGNTIYF
>TRBD1|TRBV25-1|few|TRBJ2-3
TGTGCCATCGGGACAGGGGGCCTTGCAGATACGCAGTATTTT
CAIGTGGLADTQYF
>NA|TRBV7-9|NA|TRBJ2-7
TGTGCCAGCAGCTTCGGGTTCGACGAGCAGTACTTC
CASSFGFDEQYF
>TRBD1|TRBV30|medium-sized|TRBJ1-1
TGTGCCTGGAGTGGTGACAGGGACTCTTACACTGAAGCTTTCTTT
CAWSGDRDSYTEAFF
>TRBD2|TRBV7-9|NA|TRBJ2-7
TGTGCCAGCAGCACCTCGGGGGGGGACGAGCAGTACTTC
CASSTSGGDEQYF
>TRBD2|TRBV12-3/TRBV12-4|NA|TRBJ2-1
TGTGCCAGCAGCCGGAATGAGCGGGAAGGGCAGTTCTTC
CASSRNEREGQFF
>TRBD2|TRBV14|NA|TRBJ2-6
TGTGCCAGCAGCCAAGGTCTAGCGGGCTCTGGGGCCAACGTCCTGACTTTC
CASSQGLAGSGANVLTF
>NA|TRBV7-3|NA|TRBJ2-6
TGTGCCAGCAGCTTTGGGACTGGGGCCAACGTCCTGACTTTC
CASSFGTGANVLTF
>NA|TRBV5-1|NA|TRBJ1-2
TGCGCCAGCAGCTTAACTAATGGATTCGACTATGGCTACACCTTC
CASSLTNGFDYGYTF
>NA|TRBV6-5|NA|TRBJ1-4
TGTGCCAGCAGTTACTCGAGTTCGGGGGTTAGGGAAAAACTGTTTTTT
CASSYSSSGVREKLFF
>TRBD1|TRBV7-3|NA|TRBJ2-2
TGTGCCAGCAGCTTAACCGGGGACAGGTCCACCGGGGAGCTGTTTTTT
CASSLTGDRSTGELFF
>NA|TRBV24-1|NA|TRBJ1-4
TGTGCCACCAGTGCGGGGGGTTCGGATGGGAAACTGTTTTTT
CATSAGGSDGKLFF
>NA|TRBV19|NA|TRBJ2-5
TGTGCCAGTAGTATAGGCCTTGCGGAGACCCAGTACTTC
CASSIGLAETQYF